The present entry profiles one T cell receptor beta chain with its context. Antigen: not known. V lost 1 base and J 1 base, leaving 10 bases between the germline ends. This CDR3 is 15 amino acids long. Germline values: CDR1 WSHSY, CDR2 SAAADI. A J-beta primer mix and a sample-barcoded 5' primer were used in a second PCR of about 7 to 12 cycles. Every cDNA molecule carried a tag from a template-switch adaptor bearing 12 random nucleotides. TCRdb independently ran MiXCR on the 5' RACE reads; one entry per CDR3 protein. Counted here are 700,000 or so distinct CDR3 sequences, about a fifth occurring once; the ten biggest clones make up 22%. The data originate from a study of blood T cells in healthy people across ages. General observations from the study: There was a strong correlation between TCR beta diversity and naive T cell percentage. The fall in TCR beta diversity per million T cells was roughly linear with age. It was held that the diversity estimates obtained from one million T cells were underestimates.

The chain is built from TRBV10-2 and TRBJ1-2; a weak D match, TRBD1 (6 bases). Specimen: blood. This clonotype originated in a man between 70 and 80 years old in good health. The CDR3: CASSEYGQSNYGYTF. The CDR3 bases are TGCGCCAGCAGTGAGTACGGACAGAGTAACTATGGCTACACCTTC.